The present TCR beta chain was sequenced within a study of blood T cell repertoires in COVID-19. Study-level background: The cDNA or gDNA used as material had been derived from T cells, B-cell-depleted T cells, or PBMCs.

Germline V gene data show CDR1 as SGDLS and CDR2 as YYNGEE. CDR3 size: 16 residues. Germline trimming cut 2 bases from V and 3 bases from J; bases unmatched to any gene: 3. Original methodology: Nucleated cell number was recorded as an estimate derived from reference gene primer amplification. Sequencing used immunoSEQ multiplex PCR; TCRdb keeps in-frame clones, though not all of them. The DNA was the basis for D and trimming; V, J and clone size are from that table. The sample has roughly 140,000 clones, approximately 85% seen once. V and J are TRBV9 and TRBJ2-2; 11 bases agree with TRBD2. The clonotype was recovered from a woman in her sixties with COVID-19, enrolled during active disease. Sequencing was carried out using peripheral blood. CDR3: CASSVSGGADTGELFF. The CDR3 DNA follows: TGTGCCAGCAGCGTTAGCGGGGGGGCCGACACCGGGGAGCTGTTTTTT.